The 15 T cell receptor beta chains reported below all come from one sample, sequenced in a study of CD8+ T cells in alopecia areata (dated by TCRdb to between 2018 and 2020). Libraries were constructed by the immunoSEQ multiplex PCR assay. To provide template for TCR sequencing, every sample had RNA extracted and reverse transcribed into cDNA. TCRdb retrieved this table from immuneACCESS and kept in-frame rearrangements only. Not all clones are present; in checked studies, unresolved V genes account for under half, and no reason is known for the remainder. This sample gives 110,000 or so clones in total; about three fifths of them show up just once. The ten largest clones add up to about 31% of the sample. What this sample's time point label stands for: about 4 weeks on oral tofacitinib. In the paper's terms, the treatment or condition label means: oral pan-JAK inhibitor, 5-10 mg twice daily. Source: CD8+ T cells sorted from blood, taken at week 4, from a patient treated with tofacitinib. These receptors were taken from a human donor with alopecia areata.

J is TRBJ2-7 and V is TRBV7-9; 8 bases map to TRBD2. The ends lost 8 bases at V and 2 bases at J; junction bases unmatched: 8. Germline V CDR1 and CDR2: SEHNR, FQNEAQ (reference sequence). The CDR3 is 14 residues long. CDR3 sequence reads: CASGPGGDPYEQYF. CDR3 sequence (DNA): TGTGCCAGCGGCCCCGGGGGGGATCCCTACGAGCAGTACTTC.

This clone was counted only a few times. The gene calls are TRBV29-1 and TRBJ2-3; 13 nucleotides match TRBD2. J was trimmed by 11 bases and V by 4 bases; bases with no gene match: 15. Germline CDR1 reads SQVTM; CDR2 reads ANQGSEA. This CDR3 has 16 amino acids. The CDR3 is CSVADPGLAGEREQYF. CDR3 bases: TGCAGCGTTGCGGACCCCGGACTAGCGGGGGAGCGTGAGCAGTATTTT.

The rearrangement uses TRBV25-1 and TRBJ2-7; no firm D call. The CDR3 spans 11 residues. Trimming pared 2 bases from V and 6 bases from J, leaving 5 bases between. Germline V gene sequence: CDR1 MGHDK, CDR2 SYGVNS. The CDR3 sequence is CASSEGSEQYF. Here the CDR3 DNA reads TGTGCCAGCAGTGAAGGGTCCGAGCAGTACTTC.

The rearrangement links TRBV5-6 to TRBJ2-7; 9 positions agree with TRBD1. The V and J ends lost 4 bases and 3 bases, in that order; junction bases with no gene match: 5. The CDR3 totals 14 residues. The germline gives CDR1 SGHDT, CDR2 YYEEEE. The CDR3 protein is CASSAGTGNYEQYF. CDR3 DNA sequence: TGTGCCAGCAGCGCCGGGACAGGGAACTACGAGCAGTACTTC.

The genes are TRBV5-1 and TRBJ1-4; D gene uncertain. The CDR3 sequence is 16 residues long. Germline V lookup: CDR1 SGHRS, CDR2 YFSETQ. Trimming removed 4 bases at V and 8 bases at J, with 21 bases between. The CDR3 spells CASSGPDTASGEKLFF. The CDR3 DNA is TGCGCCAGCAGCGGCCCAGACACTGCATCGGGGGAAAAACTGTTTTTT. Looking up the rest from reference TRBV5-1 and TRBJ1-4 gives the full variable domain: KAGVTQTPRYLIKTRGQQVTLSCSPISGHRSVSWYQQTPGQGLQFLFEYFSETQRNKGNFPGRFSGRQFSNSRSEMNVSTLELGDSALYLCASSGPDTASGEKLFFGSGTQLSVL.

V usage is TRBV7-8 and J usage is TRBJ2-7; D gene unclear. Looked up from germline, CDR1 is SGHVS and CDR2 is FQNEAQ. V was pared by 10 bases and J by 4 bases, with 11 bases between. CDR3 length: 11 amino acids. The CDR3, as DNA: TGTGCCACTTCGACGAGGTACGAGCAGTACTTC. This encodes CATSTRYEQYF.

V and J are TRBV27 and TRBJ1-2, with 7 bases that match TRBD1. This CDR3 contains 16 residues. V dropped 5 bases and J dropped 3; count of bases not matched to a gene: 12. Germline loops: CDR1 MNHEY, CDR2 SMNVEV (reference sequence). The CDR3 bases are TGTGCCAGCAGTCGTTTTGAGGGGGCACGAGACTATGGCTACACCTTC. It codes for CASSRFEGARDYGYTF.

J is TRBJ2-7 and V is TRBV4-1; no clear D. Germline CDR1 is MGHRA and CDR2 is YSYEKL. The CDR3 runs 14 residues. Trimming took off 3 bases at V and 2 bases at J, with 11 bases between the two ends. This CDR3 reads CASSQRTKTYEQYF. In DNA, the CDR3 is TGCGCCAGCAGCCAGAGAACAAAAACCTACGAGCAGTACTTC.

The chain joins TRBV7-9 to TRBJ2-3, with TRBD1 identical over 10 bases. CDR3 size: 16 residues. Germline loops: CDR1 SEHNR, CDR2 FQNEAQ (reference sequence). Trimming took 5 bases from V and 3 from J; bases not matched to a gene: 8. The CDR3 spells CASSRETGQGTDTQYF. The CDR3 coding sequence is TGTGCCAGCAGCCGAGAGACGGGACAGGGGACAGATACGCAGTATTTT.

This chain connects TRBV25-1 to TRBJ2-4; D might be TRBD2 (6 bases). This CDR3 is 14 amino acids long. Between the trimmed V and J ends, which lost 5 bases and 0 bases, there was a span of 8 bases. CDR1 is MGHDK and CDR2 is SYGVNS in the germline V gene. CDR3 residues: CASSRGLAKNIQYF. CDR3 DNA sequence: TGTGCCAGCAGTCGGGGGTTAGCCAAAAACATTCAGTACTTC.

To note about this clone: This sample also contains other DNA sequences that code for the same CDR3. The chain links TRBV2 to TRBJ2-7; D assignment may be TRBD1 or TRBD2 (5 bases each). The V end lost 6 bases, the J end lost 2 bases, and 5 bases lay between the germline ends. This CDR3 has 11 amino acids. The germline gives CDR1 SNHLY, CDR2 FYNNEI. CDR3 DNA sequence: TGTGCCAGCAGGGGGGCCTACGAGCAGTACTTC. This gives the protein CASRGAYEQYF.

The chain couples TRBV7-6 to TRBJ1-5; no reliable D call. V was trimmed by 1 base and J by 4 bases, leaving 8 bases between them. The CDR3 loop spans 14 amino acids. CDR1 and CDR2 from the germline V gene are SGHVS and FNYEAQ. This CDR3 is CASSLVGGNQPQHF. Written as DNA, the CDR3 is TGTGCCAGCAGCTTAGTCGGCGGGAATCAGCCCCAGCATTTT.

The V gene is TRBV29-1, the J gene TRBJ2-5; TRBD2 matches 10 bases. V trimming: 7 bases; J trimming: 3 bases; junction bases outside the gene matches: 5. Per the germline V gene, CDR1 is SQVTM and CDR2 is ANQGSEA. This CDR3 is 13 amino acids long. The DNA of the CDR3 is TGCAGCGCCCTAGCGGGGGTGGAAGAGACCCAGTACTTC. Its protein product is CSALAGVEETQYF.

The CDR3 reads CASSDGRMGYTF. The CDR3, as DNA: TGTGCCAGCAGTGATGGGCGGATGGGCTACACCTTC. V is TRBV25-1 and J is TRBJ1-2; no firm D call. V lost 3 bases and J lost 8, with 10 bases in between. This CDR3 region has 12 residues. Germline CDR1 and CDR2: MGHDK and SYGVNS.

This chain links TRBV13 with TRBJ2-7; tentatively, D is TRBD2 (6 bases). This CDR3 contains 12 residues. The germline V gene encodes CDR1 PRHDT and CDR2 FYEKMQ (reference sequence). V was clipped by 4 bases and J by 5 bases, with 9 bases between them. CDR3 protein: CASSSGSDEQYF. The DNA of the CDR3 is TGTGCCAGCAGCTCCGGGAGCGACGAGCAGTACTTC.